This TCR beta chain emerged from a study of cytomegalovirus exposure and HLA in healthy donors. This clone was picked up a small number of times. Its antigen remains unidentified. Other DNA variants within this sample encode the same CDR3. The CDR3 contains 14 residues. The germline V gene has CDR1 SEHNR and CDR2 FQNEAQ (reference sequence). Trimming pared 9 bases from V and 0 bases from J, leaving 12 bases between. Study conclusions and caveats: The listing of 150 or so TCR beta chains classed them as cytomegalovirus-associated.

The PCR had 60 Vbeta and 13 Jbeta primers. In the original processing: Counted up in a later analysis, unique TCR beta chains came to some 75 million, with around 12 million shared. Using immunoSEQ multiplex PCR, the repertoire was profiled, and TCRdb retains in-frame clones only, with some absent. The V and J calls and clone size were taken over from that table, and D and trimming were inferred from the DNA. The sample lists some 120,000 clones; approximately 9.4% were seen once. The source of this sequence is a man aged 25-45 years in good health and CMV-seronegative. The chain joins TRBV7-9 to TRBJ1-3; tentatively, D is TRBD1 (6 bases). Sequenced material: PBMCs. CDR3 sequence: CARGQINSGNTIYF. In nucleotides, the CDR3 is TGTGCCAGAGGACAGATTAACTCTGGAAACACCATATATTTT.